What follows are 18 T cell receptor beta chains derived from one specimen sequenced in a study of cytomegalovirus exposure and HLA in healthy donors. The study ran its PCR with 60 Vbeta and 13 Jbeta primers. Sequencing was performed with immunoSEQ multiplex PCR; in TCRdb, only in-frame clones are kept and a portion is missing. Of approximately 160,000 clones listed, over 75% were seen once; the top ten hold 1%. Sequencing was performed on PBMCs. These receptors were obtained from a woman aged 50 to 60 in good health and CMV-seropositive.

The chain couples TRBV7-3 to TRBJ1-2; perhaps TRBD1 as D (6 bases). V lost 5 bases, J lost 8 bases, and 18 bases lay in between. The CDR3 is 14 amino acids. CDR1 and CDR2 (germline): SGHTA, FQGTGA. The chain's CDR3 is CASSPKPTGWGYTF. DNA for the CDR3: TGTGCCAGCAGCCCTAAGCCGACAGGTTGGGGCTACACCTTC.

This clone came up a few times. This sample includes further DNA sequences coding for the same CDR3. V is TRBV10-3 and J is TRBJ2-1, with 12 bases fitting TRBD2. This CDR3 comprises 14 residues. CDR1 ENHRY and CDR2 SYGVKD come from the germline V gene. The V gene end was trimmed by 8 bases and the J gene end by 5 bases; junction bases not matched to a gene: 4. The CDR3 loop reads CAIGRLAGDNEQFF. CDR3 nucleotide sequence: TGTGCCATCGGAAGACTAGCGGGGGACAATGAGCAGTTCTTC.

This clone was found once. This sequence joins TRBV5-1 and TRBJ1-6; D might be TRBD1 (5 bases). The CDR3 has 16 residues. The germline gives CDR1 SGHRS, CDR2 YFSETQ. V dropped 4 bases and J dropped 9 bases, with 20 bases sitting between them. The CDR3 nucleotides read TGCGCCAGCAGCCAATACGGCGGGGGAGGGAGTTCACCCCTCCACTTT. Its protein product is CASSQYGGGGSSPLHF.

The V gene is TRBV9, the J gene TRBJ1-3, with a tentative D call TRBD1 (5 bases). V lost 0 bases, J lost 0 bases, and 22 bases lay in between. The germline V gene encodes CDR1 SGDLS and CDR2 YYNGEE. The CDR3 extends over 20 amino acids. CDR3 protein: CASSVEAAMGGESSGNTIYF. Written as DNA, the CDR3 is TGTGCCAGCAGCGTAGAGGCCGCCATGGGGGGGGAGAGCTCTGGAAACACCATATATTTT.

This clone came up a few times. The J gene is TRBJ1-1, the V gene TRBV19; TRBD1 agrees at 11 bases. The J segment lost 1 base and the V segment lost 6 bases, leaving 10 bases of the junction unmatched. The germline V gene has CDR1 LNHDA and CDR2 SQIVND (reference sequence). This CDR3 spans 17 amino acids. The CDR3 sequence: CASRLLGTGGKNTEAFF. DNA for the CDR3: TGTGCCAGTAGGCTATTGGGGACAGGGGGGAAGAACACTGAAGCTTTCTTT.

This chain links TRBV7-6 with TRBJ2-5; D is uncertain. V lost 5 bases, J lost 5 bases, and 12 bases lay in between. Germline V gene data show CDR1 as SGHVS and CDR2 as FNYEAQ. The CDR3 runs to 13 residues. DNA for the CDR3: TGTGCCAGCAGCCCTCAAATGAGGGAGACCCAGTACTTC. Translated, it gives CASSPQMRETQYF.

This clone was seen a few times. V and J are TRBV30 and TRBJ2-7; a weak D match, TRBD2 (6 bases). Between the trimmed V and J ends, which lost 3 bases and 2 bases, there was a span of 14 bases. Germline values: CDR1 GTSNPN, CDR2 SVGIG (reference sequence). There are 14 residues in the CDR3. CDR3 coding DNA: TGTGCCTGGAGGGGAGGCGGGATTACCTACGAGCAGTACTTC. Translating it yields CAWRGGGITYEQYF.

This rearrangement joins TRBV28 to TRBJ2-7; 9 bases map to TRBD2. This CDR3 spans 14 amino acids. V lost 3 bases to trimming and J lost 4 bases; unmatched junction nucleotides: 4. CDR1 is MDHEN and CDR2 is SYDVKM in the germline V gene. CDR3 DNA: TGTGCCAGCAGTTTGTTGCGGGAGGGTTACGAGCAGTACTTC. This sequence encodes CASSLLREGYEQYF.

This rearrangement joins TRBV7-9 to TRBJ2-7; 7 bases align to TRBD1. Trimming removed 5 bases from V and 6 bases from J; junction bases left unmatched: 7. The CDR3 totals 13 residues. Germline CDR1 reads SEHNR; CDR2 reads FQNEAQ (reference sequence). Written as DNA, the CDR3 is TGTGCCAGCAGCGGGACAGAATGGGTCGAGCAGTACTTC. Its translation is CASSGTEWVEQYF. Full variable domain (rest looked up from reference TRBV7-9 and TRBJ2-7): DTGVSQNPRHKITKRGQNVTFRCDPISEHNRLYWYRQTLGQGPEFLTYFQNEAQLEKSRLLSDRFSAERPKGSFSTLEIQRTEQGDSAMYLCASSGTEWVEQYFGPGTRLTVT.

The rearrangement links TRBV6-6 to TRBJ2-4, with 7 nucleotides matching TRBD2. V lost 6 bases and J lost 0; bases outside the gene matches: 5. The germline gives CDR1 MNHNY, CDR2 SVGAGI (reference sequence). The CDR3 is made up of 15 amino acids. CDR3 sequence: CASRGGELAKNIQYF. Here the CDR3 DNA reads TGTGCCAGCAGGGGGGGGGAACTAGCCAAAAACATTCAGTACTTC.

This chain uses TRBV28 with TRBJ2-3, with no clear D. V was trimmed by 10 bases and J by 1 base, leaving 6 bases between them. The CDR3 has 11 amino acids. CDR1 is MDHEN and CDR2 is SYDVKM in the germline V gene. The CDR3 sequence: CAISGTDTQYF. CDR3 coding DNA: TGTGCCATCAGCGGCACAGATACGCAGTATTTT.

The gene calls are TRBV7-2 and TRBJ2-1; 8 nucleotides line up with TRBD1. V shed 7 bases, J shed 8 bases, and the junction held 19 bases outside the gene matches. The CDR3 has 17 residues. Per germline, CDR1 SGHTA and CDR2 FQGNSA. The CDR3 reads CASTKQRTGYLLDEQFF. CDR3 nucleotide sequence: TGTGCCAGCACCAAACAGAGGACAGGGTATCTTCTAGATGAGCAGTTCTTC.

The genes are TRBV27 and TRBJ2-7, with D unclear. The CDR3 totals 13 residues. Between the trimmed V and J ends, which lost 2 bases and 0 bases, there was a span of 5 bases. Germline V gives CDR1 MNHEY, CDR2 SMNVEV (reference sequence). The CDR3 reads CASSLRASYEQYF. CDR3 coding DNA: TGTGCCAGCAGTTTAAGAGCCTCCTACGAGCAGTACTTC.

The V and J genes are TRBV5-6 and TRBJ1-2, with D perhaps matching TRBD1 (6 bases). V gave up 0 bases and J gave up 2 bases, with 11 bases separating them. This CDR3 is built from 15 residues. The germline V gene encodes CDR1 SGHDT and CDR2 YYEEEE. The DNA for the CDR3 is TGTGCCAGCAGCTTGGGTAGGGGGGGAAACTATGGCTACACCTTC. Protein product: CASSLGRGGNYGYTF.

This rearrangement joins TRBV19 to TRBJ1-5, with TRBD1 matching 11 bases. Trimming took 6 bases from V and 11 from J; bases not matched to a gene: 12. CDR1 and CDR2 from the germline V gene are LNHDA and SQIVND (reference sequence). This CDR3 is built from 15 residues. The CDR3 DNA reads as TGTGCCAGTAGCGAGAGGGGGACAGGGGGTGGAGCCCAGCATTTT. Translated: CASSERGTGGGAQHF.

The chain uses TRBV28 and TRBJ2-5, with 7 bases fitting TRBD1. J lost 11 bases, V lost 7 bases, and 19 bases had no gene match. The CDR3 is made up of 15 amino acids. CDR1 MDHEN and CDR2 SYDVKM come from the germline V gene. CDR3 sequence reads: CASTGTGQPSWEQYF. As DNA, the CDR3 is TGTGCCAGCACAGGCACGGGACAGCCGTCTTGGGAGCAGTACTTC.

The chain uses TRBV5-1 and TRBJ1-4; 10 nucleotides match TRBD1. Germline assignment: CDR1 SGHRS and CDR2 YFSETQ. Trimming cost V 4 bases and J 8 bases; bases outside gene matches: 11. This CDR3 is 16 amino acids long. The CDR3 is CASSQSIGTGVEKLFF. In nucleotides, the CDR3 is TGCGCCAGCAGCCAGTCCATTGGGACAGGGGTGGAAAAACTGTTTTTT.

The V gene is TRBV5-1, the J gene TRBJ1-1, with 8 nucleotides matching TRBD1. After removal of 5 bases from V and 1 base from J, the junction contained 7 bases not matched to a gene. This CDR3 contains 15 residues. Germline V gene data show CDR1 as SGHRS and CDR2 as YFSETQ. Written as DNA, the CDR3 is TGCGCCAGCAGTCCCAGGGGGCGGGGGAACACTGAAGCTTTCTTT. Translation: CASSPRGRGNTEAFF.